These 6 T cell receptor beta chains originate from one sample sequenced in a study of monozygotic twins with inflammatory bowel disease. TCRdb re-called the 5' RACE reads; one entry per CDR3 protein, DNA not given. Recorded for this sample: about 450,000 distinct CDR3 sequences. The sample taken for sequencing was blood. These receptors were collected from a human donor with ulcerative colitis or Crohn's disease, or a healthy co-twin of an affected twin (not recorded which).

CDR3 protein: CASSPSGGLGTEAFF. The genes are TRBV28 and TRBJ1-1; TCRdb returns TRBD1, unconfirmable since there is no DNA. The CDR3 runs 15 residues. Germline lookup yields CDR1 MDHEN and CDR2 SYDVKM.

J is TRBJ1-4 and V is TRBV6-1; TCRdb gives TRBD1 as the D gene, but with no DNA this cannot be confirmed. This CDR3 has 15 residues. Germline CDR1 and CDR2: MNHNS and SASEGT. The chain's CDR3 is CASSESPGVNEKLFF.

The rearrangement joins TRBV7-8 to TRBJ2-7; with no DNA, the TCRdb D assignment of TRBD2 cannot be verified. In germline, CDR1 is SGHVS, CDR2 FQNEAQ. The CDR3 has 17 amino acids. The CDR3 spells CASIPRGYSGGAYEQYF.

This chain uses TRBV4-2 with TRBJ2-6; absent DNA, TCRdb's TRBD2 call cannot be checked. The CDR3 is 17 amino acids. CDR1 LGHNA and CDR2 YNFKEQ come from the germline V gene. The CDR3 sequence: CASSQDAGVSGANVLTF.

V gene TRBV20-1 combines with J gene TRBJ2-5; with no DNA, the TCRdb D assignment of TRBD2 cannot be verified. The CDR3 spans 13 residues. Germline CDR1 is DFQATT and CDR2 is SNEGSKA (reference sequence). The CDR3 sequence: CGGLAGGMETQYF.

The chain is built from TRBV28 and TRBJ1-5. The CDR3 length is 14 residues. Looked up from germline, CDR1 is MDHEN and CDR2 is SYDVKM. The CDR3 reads CASTGTPGAQPQHF.